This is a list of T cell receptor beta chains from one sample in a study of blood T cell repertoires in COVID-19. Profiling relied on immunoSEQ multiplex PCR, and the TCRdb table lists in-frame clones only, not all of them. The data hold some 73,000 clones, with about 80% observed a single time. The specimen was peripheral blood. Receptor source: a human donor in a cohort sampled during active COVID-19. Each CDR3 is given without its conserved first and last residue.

cdr3_aa: ASSLLWSGGRGEQF
j_call: TRBJ2-1
v_call: TRBV11-3

cdr3_aa: ASSQEARGDYGYT
j_call: TRBJ1-2
v_call: TRBV4-2

cdr3_aa: ASRKAGQGSNYGYT
j_call: TRBJ1-2
v_call: TRBV5-6

cdr3_aa: ASSPGEETQY
j_call: TRBJ2-5
v_call: TRBV9

cdr3_aa: ASSRDSEYGYT
j_call: TRBJ1-2
v_call: TRBV5-1

cdr3_aa: ATSRGSLGTHNSPLH
j_call: TRBJ1-6
v_call: TRBV15

cdr3_aa: ASSSRTSGGRETQY
j_call: TRBJ2-5
v_call: TRBV5-4

cdr3_aa: ASSPLRNSARTDTEAF
j_call: TRBJ1-1
v_call: TRBV18

cdr3_aa: ASSLGTSTGELF
j_call: TRBJ2-2
v_call: TRBV5-6

cdr3_aa: ASSLGPTGELF
j_call: TRBJ2-2
v_call: TRBV5-6

cdr3_aa: ASREGTGGSEKLF
j_call: TRBJ1-4
v_call: TRBV6-1

cdr3_aa: ASSLAWGPQPQH
j_call: TRBJ1-5
v_call: TRBV5-5

cdr3_aa: ASSVSGTGNTEAF
j_call: TRBJ1-1
v_call: TRBV9

cdr3_aa: ASSILGRETQY
j_call: TRBJ2-5
v_call: TRBV19

cdr3_aa: ASSYFSGATDTQY
j_call: TRBJ2-3
v_call: TRBV6-5

cdr3_aa: ASSFTALNQPQH
j_call: TRBJ1-5
v_call: TRBV7-2

cdr3_aa: ASSQEDRAYEQY
j_call: TRBJ2-7
v_call: TRBV28

cdr3_aa: ASSSLAGQETQY
j_call: TRBJ2-5
v_call: TRBV5-6

cdr3_aa: ASSLFGDEAF
j_call: TRBJ1-1
v_call: TRBV12-3/TRBV12-4

cdr3_aa: ASSDRPLSYNEQF
j_call: TRBJ2-1
v_call: TRBV5-5

cdr3_aa: ASSLPLHSGGATDTQY
j_call: TRBJ2-3
v_call: TRBV11-2

cdr3_aa: ASSGGAGDTQY
j_call: TRBJ2-3
v_call: TRBV7-2

cdr3_aa: AGGAGGHIDEQY
j_call: TRBJ2-7
v_call: TRBV5-4

cdr3_aa: ASSLSGQINTEAF
j_call: TRBJ1-1
v_call: TRBV5-8

cdr3_aa: ASSHGQFYEQY
j_call: TRBJ2-7
v_call: TRBV3-1/TRBV3-2

cdr3_aa: ASSGRLGQPNQPQH
j_call: TRBJ1-5
v_call: TRBV5-8

cdr3_aa: ASSLVGQRTDTQY
j_call: TRBJ2-3
v_call: TRBV5-1

cdr3_aa: ASSQGIQGAGGYT
j_call: TRBJ1-2
v_call: TRBV3-1/TRBV3-2

cdr3_aa: ASDRDREAGYT
j_call: TRBJ1-2
v_call: TRBV12-3/TRBV12-4

cdr3_aa: SAVSPGKDEQF
j_call: TRBJ2-1
v_call: TRBV29-1

cdr3_aa: ASSGTGTGVCWQPQH
j_call: TRBJ1-5
v_call: TRBV5-6

cdr3_aa: ASSLGQGKETQY
j_call: TRBJ2-5
v_call: TRBV5-1

cdr3_aa: ASSFRGGGETQY
j_call: TRBJ2-5
v_call: TRBV5-4

cdr3_aa: ASSQTGTSETQY
j_call: TRBJ2-5
v_call: TRBV4-1

cdr3_aa: ASTLSPGGADTQY
j_call: TRBJ2-3
v_call: TRBV28

cdr3_aa: ASSQVRPNYGYT
j_call: TRBJ1-2
v_call: TRBV4-1

cdr3_aa: ASSPGTSGYEQY
j_call: TRBJ2-7
v_call: TRBV5-6

cdr3_aa: ASSSTGDYGYT
j_call: TRBJ1-2
v_call: TRBV5-1

cdr3_aa: ASSVAERDQPQH
j_call: TRBJ1-5
v_call: TRBV9

cdr3_aa: ASRRRDRGLNEQY
j_call: TRBJ2-7
v_call: TRBV2

cdr3_aa: ASSQDPLARRPQH
j_call: TRBJ1-5
v_call: TRBV4-1

cdr3_aa: ASTLGGQGGYEQY
j_call: TRBJ2-7
v_call: TRBV6-6

cdr3_aa: ASRGKLGGSGANVLT
j_call: TRBJ2-6
v_call: TRBV19

cdr3_aa: ASSEVQGGPDTQY
j_call: TRBJ2-3
v_call: TRBV10-2

cdr3_aa: ASSPQGGEPQH
j_call: TRBJ1-5
v_call: TRBV18

cdr3_aa: ASSPAQGASQPQH
j_call: TRBJ1-5
v_call: TRBV4-1

cdr3_aa: ASSIVAGTLETQY
j_call: TRBJ2-5
v_call: TRBV19

cdr3_aa: ASSVVGHTDTQY
j_call: TRBJ2-3
v_call: TRBV9

cdr3_aa: ASRSRASTDTQY
j_call: TRBJ2-3
v_call: TRBV11-3

cdr3_aa: ASSRVGAGGYEQY
j_call: TRBJ2-7
v_call: TRBV4-1

cdr3_aa: ASSSGLAGISSYEQY
j_call: TRBJ2-7
v_call: TRBV7-9

cdr3_aa: AWSDRTGTGNTIY
j_call: TRBJ1-3
v_call: TRBV30

cdr3_aa: ASSLDRMNTEAF
j_call: TRBJ1-1
v_call: TRBV6-5

cdr3_aa: ASSEAQLPGSRRETQY
j_call: TRBJ2-5
v_call: TRBV2

cdr3_aa: ASSPTLLAGQETQY
j_call: TRBJ2-5
v_call: TRBV18